Many counts were recorded for the clone carrying this TCR beta chain. Its specificity is unknown. CDR1 is SGHTA and CDR2 is FQGNSA in the germline V gene. V was pared by 5 bases and J by 0 bases, with 17 bases between. The CDR3 is made up of 16 amino acids. Template-switching 5'RACE yielded the TCR cDNA; a universal primer site and UMIs were added in the process. One entry per CDR3 protein, called by TCRdb with MiXCR from the 5' RACE reads. The sample records 200,000 to 250,000 distinct CDR3 sequences, less than 9% being singletons. The source of the sample is a study of T cells after yellow fever vaccination. About the research overall: Where fractions had low cell numbers, libraries were prepared from them with the SMART-Seq v4 Ultra Low Input RNA kit.

Study-wide points: The appearance of a small share of clonotypes in both CD4 and CD8 compartments was observed. Re-detected after boosting: most primary clones, around 96% of CD4 and under 90% of CD8.

This chain links TRBV7-2 with TRBJ2-7, with D maybe TRBD1 (5 bases). This sequence was found in a man younger than 45 who received the YFV17D yellow fever vaccine. Sequencing used CD4+ T cells sorted from PBMCs, obtained 15 days after the yellow fever booster vaccination. CDR3 coding DNA: TGTGCCAGCAGCCCCAGGGTCTGGGCGAACTCCTACGAGCAGTACTTC. Translation: CASSPRVWANSYEQYF.